This is a list of T cell receptor beta chains from one sample in a study of beta chain features in type 1 diabetes. Assay: immunoSEQ multiplex PCR; the TCRdb copy retains only in-frame clones and omits some. The table lists some 700,000 clones, 10% to 15% of them singletons. The source material was naive CD4+ T cells from blood. The source of these receptors is a man aged 18 to 30 with type 1 diabetes. The CDR3 runs from the conserved cysteine through the conserved F or W. A D gene is named only where the DNA matches it firmly. Expanded clones get a size class; other rows say once, few or many, or leave the size out.

v_gene	d_gene	abundance	j_gene	len	CDR3nt	CDR3aa
TRBV2	NA	few	TRBJ1-2	13	TGTGCCAGCGGAGGGGAAGCTAACTATGGCTACACCTTC	CASGGEANYGYTF
TRBV6-5	TRBD1	NA	TRBJ1-2	16	TGTGCCAGCAGTTACTCCCCGGACAGGGTGGATCAGGGCTACACCTTC	CASSYSPDRVDQGYTF
TRBV7-9	NA	few	TRBJ2-5	12	TGTGCCAGCAGCTTATTCCAAGAGACCCAGTACTTC	CASSLFQETQYF
TRBV14	TRBD2	once	TRBJ2-2	15	TGTGCCAGCAGCCATAGCGGGGGACGCACCGGGGAGCTGTTTTTT	CASSHSGGRTGELFF
TRBV30	NA	NA	TRBJ1-5	13	TGTGCCTGGAGTGAGGGGGGGAATCAGCCCCAGCATTTT	CAWSEGGNQPQHF
TRBV4-1	NA	NA	TRBJ1-2	17	TGCGCCAGCAGCCAAGAGGGTTCAAGTAGGGTTTGGAGTGGCTACACCTTC	CASSQEGSSRVWSGYTF
TRBV6-5	NA	NA	TRBJ1-2	15	TGTGCCAGCAGTTACTCCTCGGGGAGGGGGTATGGCTACACCTTC	CASSYSSGRGYGYTF
TRBV6-5	TRBD1	few	TRBJ2-5	13	TGTGCCAGCACCGGGGACAGGGCAGAGACCCAGTACTTC	CASTGDRAETQYF
TRBV6-1	TRBD1	few	TRBJ1-1	15	TGTGCCAGCAGTGAAGCGCACGACAGGGTAGAGGAAGCTTTCTTT	CASSEAHDRVEEAFF
TRBV10-3	NA	NA	TRBJ1-1	11	TGTGCCATCAGTGGCGGGGAAAACGCTTTCTTT	CAISGGENAFF
TRBV5-4	TRBD2	NA	TRBJ2-3	18	TGTGCCAGCAGCTTGGGGACTAGCGGGGGGGCCTTGGGAGATACGCAGTATTTT	CASSLGTSGGALGDTQYF
TRBV2	NA	once	TRBJ1-1	15	TGTGCCAGCAGTGAAAGGGGGGGCTCGAACACTGAAGCTTTCTTT	CASSERGGSNTEAFF
TRBV2	TRBD1	NA	TRBJ2-5	14	TGTGCCAGCAAGGACAGGGGGACGGGAGAGACCCAGTACTTC	CASKDRGTGETQYF
TRBV30	NA	few	TRBJ2-7	12	TGTGCCTTGGGACCCCGGGGGTACGAGCAGTACTTC	CALGPRGYEQYF
TRBV29-1	TRBD1	NA	TRBJ2-7	13	TGCAGCGTTGTGGGACAGGGGTTATACGAGCAGTACTTC	CSVVGQGLYEQYF
TRBV5-1	NA	NA	TRBJ2-2	13	TGCGCCAGCAGCTTGGACGGCACCGGGGAGCTGTTTTTT	CASSLDGTGELFF
TRBV6-1	NA	once	TRBJ2-7	12	TGTGCCAGCAGTGAATCTGGAGGCGAGCAGTACTTC	CASSESGGEQYF
TRBV4-1	TRBD2	NA	TRBJ2-2	17	TGCGCCAGCACAACTCTGGGAGGGCCCGCGAACACCGGGGAGCTGTTTTTT	CASTTLGGPANTGELFF
TRBV10-3	TRBD1	NA	TRBJ2-7	13	TGTGCCATCAGTGCGGACAGGGACGACGAGCAGTACTTC	CAISADRDDEQYF
TRBV10-2	NA	few	TRBJ2-2	14	TGCGCCAGCACGGGGTTAATAGAGACCGGGGAGCTGTTTTTT	CASTGLIETGELFF
TRBV10-3	NA	few	TRBJ1-1	16	TGTGCCAATAAAGGAAGGTCCCCAAATGGGGACACTGAAGCTTTCTTT	CANKGRSPNGDTEAFF
TRBV29-1	NA	few	TRBJ2-2	13	TGCAGCGTTGTGGAAGAAGAGACCGGGGAGCTGTTTTTT	CSVVEEETGELFF
TRBV5-4	NA	NA	TRBJ1-1	13	TGTGCCAGCAGCGGACAGTGGAACACTGAAGCTTTCTTT	CASSGQWNTEAFF
TRBV7-3	TRBD1	NA	TRBJ1-1	14	TGTGCCAGCAGCCGACAGGGATCGGACACTGAAGCTTTCTTT	CASSRQGSDTEAFF